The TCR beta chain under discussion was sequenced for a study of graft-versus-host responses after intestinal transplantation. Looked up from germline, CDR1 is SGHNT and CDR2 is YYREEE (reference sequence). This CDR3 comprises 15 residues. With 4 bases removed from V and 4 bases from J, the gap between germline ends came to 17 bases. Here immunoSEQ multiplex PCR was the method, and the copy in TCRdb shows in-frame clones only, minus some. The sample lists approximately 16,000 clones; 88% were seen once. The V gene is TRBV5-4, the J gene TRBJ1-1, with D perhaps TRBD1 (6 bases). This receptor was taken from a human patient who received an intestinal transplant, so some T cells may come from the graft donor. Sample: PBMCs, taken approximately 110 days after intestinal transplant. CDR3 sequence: CASSILQGVSTEAFF. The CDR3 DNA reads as TGTGCCAGCAGCATACTACAGGGAGTGAGCACTGAAGCTTTCTTT.